The 18 T cell receptor beta chains in this list originate from one sample, sequenced in a study of cytomegalovirus exposure and HLA in healthy donors. Use of 60 Vbeta and 13 Jbeta primers characterized the PCR. Some clones are missing from TCRdb's copy, which holds only in-frame ones; the method was immunoSEQ multiplex PCR. The table shows approximately 90,000 clones, with under 80% occurring only once. Material: PBMCs. The receptors shown here come from a male donor in good health and CMV-seronegative.

Here the CDR3 reads CATSRGGQTTNYGYTF. The DNA for the CDR3 is TGTGCCACCAGCAGGGGGGGACAGACAACTAACTATGGCTACACCTTC. The genes are TRBV15 and TRBJ1-2; 7 nucleotides agree with TRBD1. This CDR3 is built from 16 residues. V dropped 3 bases and J dropped 0; count of bases not matched to a gene: 7. The germline gives CDR1 LNHNV, CDR2 YYDKDF (reference sequence).

This clone was picked up a small number of times. This chain connects TRBV4-3 to TRBJ1-2; D ambiguous. Germline V gives CDR1 LGHNA, CDR2 YSLEER. With 0 bases removed from V and 5 bases from J, the gap between germline ends came to 22 bases. There are 18 residues in the CDR3. The CDR3 DNA sequence: TGCGCCAGCAGCCAAGATATTGGGCAGGCCCAACTTGCATATGGCTACACCTTC. It is translated as CASSQDIGQAQLAYGYTF.

This clone was observed a handful of times. The rearrangement links TRBV5-1 to TRBJ1-1, with 8 bases matching TRBD1. Germline CDR1 reads SGHRS; CDR2 reads YFSETQ. J gave up 1 base and V 3 bases, and 8 bases lay outside the gene matches. CDR3 length: 16 amino acids. CDR3 sequence: CASSSMTGATNTEAFF. For the CDR3, the DNA is TGCGCCAGCAGCTCGATGACAGGGGCGACGAACACTGAAGCTTTCTTT.

The rearrangement uses TRBV6-4 and TRBJ1-5, with D unclear. Per the germline V gene, CDR1 is MRHNA and CDR2 is SNTAGT. This CDR3 has 13 residues. V shed 2 bases and J shed 4 bases, with 6 bases lying between them. CDR3 amino acids: CASSDGGNQPQHF. CDR3 DNA: TGTGCCAGCAGTGACGGCGGGAATCAGCCCCAGCATTTT.

A few counts support this clone. The gene calls are TRBV11-1 and TRBJ1-1; maybe TRBD1 (6 bases). Germline loops: CDR1 SGHAT, CDR2 FQDESV (reference sequence). There are 15 residues in the CDR3. Trimming stripped 5 bases from V and 3 bases from J, with 16 bases between. The CDR3: CASSRLGQTYTEAFF. Here the CDR3 DNA reads TGTGCCAGCAGCAGGCTTGGACAGACCTACACTGAAGCTTTCTTT. The variable domain in full, completed from reference TRBV11-1 and TRBJ1-1, reads EAEVAQSPRYKITEKSQAVAFWCDPISGHATLYWYRQILGQGPELLVQFQDESVVDDSQLPKDRFSAERLKGVDSTLKIQPAELGDSAMYLCASSRLGQTYTEAFFGQGTRLTVV.

This rearrangement joins TRBV19 to TRBJ1-5; D not resolved. V lost 6 bases and J 1 base, leaving 16 bases between the germline ends. Looked up from germline, CDR1 is LNHDA and CDR2 is SQIVND (reference sequence). The CDR3 extends over 16 amino acids. The chain's CDR3 is CASSKMGRRSNQPQHF. The CDR3 region has the DNA TGTGCCAGTAGCAAGATGGGCAGAAGGAGCAATCAGCCCCAGCATTTT.

The chain carries TRBV7-3 and TRBJ2-7; tentative D call: TRBD1 (6 bases). This CDR3 has 14 amino acids. V dropped 2 bases and J dropped 6 bases, with 14 bases sitting between them. The germline V gene has CDR1 SGHTA and CDR2 FQGTGA. CDR3 nucleotide sequence: TGTGCCAGCAGCTTAGGGACATCCTATTCCGAGCAGTACTTC. Translating it yields CASSLGTSYSEQYF.

V is TRBV5-4 and J is TRBJ1-5; weak D call: TRBD1 (5 bases). V lost 0 bases, J lost 5 bases, and 12 bases lay in between. Germline CDR1 and CDR2: SGHNT and YYREEE (reference sequence). The CDR3 consists of 15 residues. CDR3 nucleotide sequence: TGTGCCAGCAGCTTGGGGCAGGGACTTGATCAGCCCCAGCATTTT. Translation: CASSLGQGLDQPQHF.

V gene TRBV9 combines with J gene TRBJ2-1; TRBD2 matches at 7 bases. CDR3 size: 14 residues. Germline loops: CDR1 SGDLS, CDR2 YYNGEE. With V trimmed by 4 bases and J by 8 bases, 9 bases remained unmatched. CDR3 region: CASSPGTTIDEQFF. CDR3 in DNA: TGTGCCAGCAGCCCCGGGACTACCATAGATGAGCAGTTCTTC.

About this clone itself: The same CDR3 can be traced to other DNA sequences in this sample. This sequence joins TRBV6-5 and TRBJ2-7, with 8 bases matching TRBD1. With V trimmed by 4 bases and J by 0 bases, 2 bases remained unmatched. CDR1 is MNHEY, CDR2 SVGAGI, per germline. This CDR3 contains 14 residues. This CDR3 is CASSWDRSSYEQYF. DNA of the CDR3: TGTGCCAGCAGTTGGGACAGGAGCTCCTACGAGCAGTACTTC.

The chain couples TRBV4-3 to TRBJ1-1, with no clear D. Germline CDR1 and CDR2: LGHNA and YSLEER. V lost 0 bases, J lost 1 base, and 12 bases lay in between. This CDR3 contains 16 residues. The CDR3 reads CASSQDGITANTEAFF. In nucleotides, the CDR3 is TGCGCCAGCAGCCAAGATGGTATCACAGCGAACACTGAAGCTTTCTTT.

J is TRBJ1-3 and V is TRBV25-1, with D perhaps matching TRBD1 (5 bases). From germline, CDR1 is MGHDK and CDR2 SYGVNS. The CDR3 extends over 18 amino acids. Trimming took 6 bases from V and 2 from J, leaving 23 bases between them. The CDR3 region is CASSAIPQGGRPGNTIYF. The CDR3 DNA reads TGTGCCAGCAGCGCTATCCCCCAGGGTGGACGTCCTGGAAACACCATATATTTT. The full variable domain, in which reference TRBV25-1 and TRBJ1-3 provide the parts outside the CDR3, is EADIYQTPRYLVIGTGKKITLECSQTMGHDKMYWYQQDPGMELHLIHYSYGVNSTEKGDLSSESTVSRIRTEHFPLTLESARPSHTSQYLCASSAIPQGGRPGNTIYFGEGSWLTVV.

This clone has only a few counts. The chain combines TRBV10-3 with TRBJ1-1; no clear D. This CDR3 comprises 15 residues. Germline V gene lookup returns CDR1 ENHRY and CDR2 SYGVKD. Between the trimmed V and J ends, which lost 0 bases and 8 bases, there was a span of 16 bases. The CDR3 protein is CAISESALAPPEAFF. CDR3 DNA sequence: TGTGCCATCAGTGAGTCTGCATTGGCCCCCCCCGAAGCTTTCTTT.

The genes are TRBV11-2 and TRBJ1-1, with 7 bases aligning to TRBD1. CDR1 and CDR2 from the germline V gene are SGHAT and FQNNGV. CDR3 size: 15 residues. V gave up 3 bases and J gave up 3 bases; unmatched junction bases: 7. CDR3 loop: CASSLTTGRHTEAFF. The CDR3 nucleotides read TGTGCCAGCAGCTTGACGACAGGGCGCCACACTGAAGCTTTCTTT.

The CDR3 here is CASSYRTAGETPLHF. CDR3 DNA sequence: TGTGCCAGCAGTTACAGGACAGCCGGAGAGACACCCCTCCACTTT. This chain uses TRBV6-5 with TRBJ1-6; maybe TRBD1 (6 bases). The V gene lost 2 bases and the J gene lost 11 bases, with 16 bases spanning the gap. The germline V gene has CDR1 MNHEY and CDR2 SVGAGI. This CDR3 comprises 15 residues.

There are a few counts of this clone. The chain has TRBV4-3 and TRBJ1-2; maybe TRBD1 (6 bases). CDR3 length: 19 residues. From germline, CDR1 is LGHNA and CDR2 YSLEER. Between the trimmed V and J ends, which lost 0 bases and 0 bases, there was a span of 20 bases. The CDR3 region is CASSQDLGFAGQTNYGYTF. In DNA, the CDR3 is TGCGCCAGCAGCCAAGACTTGGGGTTCGCAGGACAGACTAACTATGGCTACACCTTC.

The chain combines TRBV5-5 with TRBJ1-1; D remains ambiguous. Germline V CDR1 and CDR2: SGHKS, YYEKEE (reference sequence). The CDR3 is made up of 17 amino acids. The ends were cut back, 0 bases at V and 1 base at J, with 16 bases in the middle. As DNA, the CDR3 is TGTGCCAGCAGCTTGGTGGCCACACATCCTCCGAACACTGAAGCTTTCTTT. It codes for CASSLVATHPPNTEAFF.

The V and J genes are TRBV27 and TRBJ2-1, with 13 bases fitting TRBD2. The CDR3 length is 14 residues. Unmatched junction bases numbered 2, after V lost 3 bases and J lost 9 bases. Germline CDR1 MNHEY, CDR2 SMNVEV (reference sequence). Written as DNA, the CDR3 is TGTGCCAGCAGTTTCGGGACTAGCGGGGTTGAGCAGTTCTTC. As protein: CASSFGTSGVEQFF.